These T cell receptor beta chains were read from a single sample in a study of beta chain features in type 1 diabetes. This table comes from immunoSEQ multiplex PCR, and its TCRdb copy is limited to in-frame clones, with some not included. The sample shows 200,000 to 250,000 clones, 16% of them seen only once. Sequences were obtained from naive CD4+ T cells from blood. These receptors were taken from a man aged 25-40 years with type 1 diabetes. CDR3s include the opening cysteine and the closing phenylalanine or tryptophan. A D gene is named only where the DNA matches it firmly. Size tells how often a clone was seen (once, few, many) or the class of an expanded clone, and some rows leave it out.

size: NA
J: TRBJ1-1
V: TRBV28
D: NA
DNA: TGTGCCAGCAGTTTCAACGGCCCGAGCTATGCTTTCTTT
CDR3: CASSFNGPSYAFF

size: NA
J: TRBJ2-7
V: TRBV4-1
D: NA
DNA: TGCGCCAGCAGCCAAGTTCCCTACAACTACGAGCAGTACTTC
CDR3: CASSQVPYNYEQYF

size: few
J: TRBJ2-3
V: TRBV6-1
D: TRBD2
DNA: TGTGCCAGCAGCGCGGGAGGGCCTCCAGATACGCAGTATTTT
CDR3: CASSAGGPPDTQYF

size: NA
J: TRBJ1-4
V: TRBV30
D: NA
DNA: TGTGCCTGGAGTGTAATTAGGGGTGAAAAACTGTTTTTT
CDR3: CAWSVIRGEKLFF

size: few
J: TRBJ2-7
V: TRBV7-9
D: TRBD1
DNA: TGTGCCAGCAGCTGGGACAGCCTCAGGGACGAGCAGTACTTC
CDR3: CASSWDSLRDEQYF

size: once
J: TRBJ2-3
V: TRBV5-1
D: TRBD2
DNA: TGCGCCAGCAGCTTGGATTGGGGAGGGACAGATACGCAGTATTTT
CDR3: CASSLDWGGTDTQYF

size: NA
J: TRBJ2-7
V: TRBV10-3
D: NA
DNA: TGTGCCATCAGTGGGACAGAGGGGGGGTACGAGCAGTACTTC
CDR3: CAISGTEGGYEQYF

size: few
J: TRBJ2-3
V: TRBV18
D: NA
DNA: TGTGCCAGCTCACCTGGACGGAATACGCAGTATTTT
CDR3: CASSPGRNTQYF

size: NA
J: TRBJ1-1
V: TRBV6-6
D: NA
DNA: TGTGCCGGAAAGAGGGTGGGGAGCACTGAAGCTTTCTTT
CDR3: CAGKRVGSTEAFF

size: few
J: TRBJ2-7
V: TRBV29-1
D: NA
DNA: TGCAGCGTTGCGTCAGGGGTCGAGCAGTACTTC
CDR3: CSVASGVEQYF